Below, 3 T cell receptor beta chains from the same sample are listed, as sequenced in a study of T cells in tumors after PD-1 blockade. Repertoires were generated with immunoSEQ multiplex PCR, while TCRdb's copy carries only in-frame clones and drops some. The sample includes approximately 63,000 clones, under 80% seen only once; the top ten take around 4.7%. The source material was PBMCs, sampled after anti-PD-1 treatment. The receptors stem from a human donor with basal cell carcinoma.

This rearrangement joins TRBV14 to TRBJ2-5, with D hard to call. The CDR3 runs to 12 residues. Trimming left V 5 bases short and J 7 bases short, with 11 bases between. From germline, CDR1 is SGHDN and CDR2 FVKESK. The CDR3 here is CASSSLLSTQYF. The DNA for the CDR3 is TGTGCCAGCAGCTCCCTCCTCTCGACCCAGTACTTC.

This rearrangement joins TRBV7-8 to TRBJ2-7; 7 bases are shared with TRBD2. The CDR3 contains 14 residues. V was clipped by 5 bases and J by 0 bases; unmatched bases: 4. Germline CDR1 SGHVS, CDR2 FQNEAQ. The CDR3 protein is CASSRGELSYEQYF. In DNA form, the CDR3 reads TGTGCCAGCAGCCGGGGGGAACTCTCCTACGAGCAGTACTTC.

This rearrangement joins TRBV10-1 to TRBJ1-4; the D is unclear. This CDR3 contains 14 residues. Trimming took off 10 bases at V and 5 bases at J, with 17 bases between the two ends. Germline values: CDR1 WNHNN, CDR2 SYGVQD (reference sequence). The CDR3 protein is CATPLGRLNEKLFF. CDR3 DNA sequence: TGCGCCACCCCGTTAGGGCGGTTGAATGAAAAACTGTTTTTT.